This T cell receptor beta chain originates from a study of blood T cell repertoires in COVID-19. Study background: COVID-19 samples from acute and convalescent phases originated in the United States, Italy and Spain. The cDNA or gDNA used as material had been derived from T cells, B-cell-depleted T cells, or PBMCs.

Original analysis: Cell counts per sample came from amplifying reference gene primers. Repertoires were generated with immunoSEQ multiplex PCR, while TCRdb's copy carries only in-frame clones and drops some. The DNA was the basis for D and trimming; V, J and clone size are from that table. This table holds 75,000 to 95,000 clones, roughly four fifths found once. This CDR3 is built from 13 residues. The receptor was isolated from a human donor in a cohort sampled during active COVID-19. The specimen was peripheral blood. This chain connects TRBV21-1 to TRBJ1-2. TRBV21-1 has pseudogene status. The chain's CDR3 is CASLTGPGDGYTF. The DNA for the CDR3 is TGTGCCAGCTTAACCGGCCCCGGAGATGGCTACACCTTC.